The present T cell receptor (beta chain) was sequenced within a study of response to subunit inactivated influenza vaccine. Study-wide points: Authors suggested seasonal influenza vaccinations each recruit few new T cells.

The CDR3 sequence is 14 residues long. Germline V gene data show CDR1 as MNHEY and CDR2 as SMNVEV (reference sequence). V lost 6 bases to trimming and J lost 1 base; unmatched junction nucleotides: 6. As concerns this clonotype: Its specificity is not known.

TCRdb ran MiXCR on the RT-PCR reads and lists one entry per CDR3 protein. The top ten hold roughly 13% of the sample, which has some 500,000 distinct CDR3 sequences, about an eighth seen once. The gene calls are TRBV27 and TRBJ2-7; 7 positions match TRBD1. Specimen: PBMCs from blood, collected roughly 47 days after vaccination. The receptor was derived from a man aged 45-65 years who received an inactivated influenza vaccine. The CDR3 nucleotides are TGTGCCAGCAGCTGGGCCAGGGGGTCCTACGAGCAGTACTTC. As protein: CASSWARGSYEQYF.